Below, one TCR beta chain is given with its context. A few counts support this clonotype. This receptor's antigen is unknown. Base quality data are lacking; no much larger clone is found one base away. The protocol used for the library was RT-PCR. Data came from an Illumina HiSeq 2500. TCRdb reprocessing: public reads trimmed at Q25 with fastp, clones called with MiXCR, in-frame beta chains kept. A single entry per CDR3 protein holds the most common genes and DNA from its merged rows. The sample includes roughly 700,000 distinct CDR3 sequences, with roughly 14% observed a single time. Roughly 6.4% of the sample is in the top ten clones. The data are from a study of response to subunit inactivated influenza vaccine (dated by TCRdb to between 2017 and 2018). The study in broad terms: To follow how T cells responded to a trivalent subunit inactivated influenza vaccine, the researchers relied on deep quantitative profiling of the T cell receptor repertoire.

The paper as a whole reports these results and caveats: According to the authors, only a limited number of new T cells may be recruited by each seasonal influenza vaccination.

For CDR1 and CDR2, the germline V gene (reference sequence) lists DFQATT and SNEGSKA. The CDR3 covers 15 residues, taking in both the cysteine and the phenylalanine. Just CDR3 DNA is preserved here, 45 bases in frame from base 1. For this chain, trimming is 5 bases at the V end and 2 bases at the J end, and the number of junction bases without a gene match is 7. The receptor's source is a man over 45 who received an inactivated influenza vaccine. Donor details come from another sample of the same person, matched by shared clones. The receptor chain draws on TRBV20-1 and TRBJ2-7; 12 bases in the middle match TRBD1. The material sequenced was PBMCs from blood, taken around 15 days before vaccination. The nucleotide sequence is TGCAGTGCTCCCTGGGACAGGGGGCTTACCTACGAGCAGTACTTC. Its translation reads: CSAPWDRGLTYEQYF.